This T cell receptor (beta chain) was identified in a study of cytomegalovirus exposure and HLA in healthy donors (dated by TCRdb to about 2017). In terms of the full investigation: An earlier analysis of some 600 of the donors reported about 280 Gb of sequence data and roughly 120 million unique TCR beta sequences obtained from around 190 million T cells. The study combined high-throughput TCR immunosequencing, statistical association of individual TCRs with disease status, and machine learning to predict cytomegalovirus infection status. HLA typing included class I and class II loci at four-digit resolution. Four or five DR-DQ haplotypes were handled as single units for association and clustering, since linkage in the cohort was strong. Alongside the repertoire data, information on donor age, sex, ethnicity and CMV serostatus was compiled. In an earlier analysis of several hundred of the donors, high-throughput TCR beta sequencing was used to judge whether each TCR beta V gene segment behaved as functional or pseudogenic. Rather than using new phenotypic data, the later analysis identified candidate immune exposures from TCR beta sequences and from how often those sequences occurred across donors. In a later analysis, previously published TCR beta repertoires from roughly 710 donors were re-analyzed and high-resolution HLA genotyping was added so that TCR occurrence patterns could be studied. All discovery cohort repertoires had been generated using a single sequencing platform. A later genetic analysis took genome-wide SNP genotypes for about three fifths of the roughly 670 donors and used that subset as a discovery cohort. The T cell repertoires of 670 or so subjects were profiled by immunosequencing and related to cytomegalovirus serostatus. In addition to the first cohort of around 670 subjects, a separate validation cohort of under 150 different subjects was used. Of the approximately 400 genotyped donors, roughly 80% fell in the genetic ancestry cluster associated with self-reported Caucasian donors. The study aimed to test whether signatures of past pathogen exposure could be identified by cataloging public T cell receptors. About 280 gigabases of sequencing data and approximately 85 million unique TCR sequences were included in an early release covering under 650 HLA-typed donors. Among about 360 genotyped donors of the cohort, an average of roughly 240,000 unique TCR beta nucleotide sequences were sequenced per donor, around 18% of them non-productive. Typing coverage differed by locus: A, B, C, DRB1 and DQB1 were typed in roughly 620-630 donors, DQA1 in 500 to 550, DPA1 in some 600, and DPB1 in roughly 450. The paper as a whole reports these results and caveats: In a later analysis, HLA-associated TCR beta chains showed more clonal expansion and lower generation probabilities than non-associated chains that were equally common. Some IMGT-functional V segments, including TRBV6-2 and TRBV6-3, could not be told apart with the 87-base-pair reads, so those segments were excluded. Because HLA typing was missing for some donors at each locus, association tests included only the typed subset. A cluster of highly shared sequence variants was judged likely to be a technical artifact of the sequencing pipeline. An earlier analysis of some 560 of the donors showed that most TCR beta V segments appeared in productive rearrangements either about 87% or about 30% of the time, which broadly matched IMGT annotations. At a false discovery rate of 0.05, a later analysis linked around 15,000 TCR beta sequences to specific HLA alleles. In a later analysis, several top co-occurrence clusters were reported to appear linked to parvovirus B19, influenza, CMV and Epstein-Barr virus. Because counts were too low, about 15 rarely observed V segments, including chromosome 9 orphons, were left out of the earlier analysis of a few hundred of the donors. Assigning TCR associations to individual alleles was difficult when HLA alleles, especially DR and DQ, strongly co-occurred. This cohort had only TCR beta chains sequenced, and the lack of alpha or paired-chain data limited which features could be detected. In vitro tests confirmed that three of the cytomegalovirus-associated TCR beta chains recognize cytomegalovirus antigens. A later analysis found that TCR association rates varied across HLA loci, with DRB1 alleles showing the most associated TCRs and HLA-C alleles the fewest. The authors suggested that the approach could potentially be generalized to other disease states and immunological phenotypes. A later genetic analysis associated a missense DCLRE1C variant with V-gene and J-gene trimming of TCR beta chains, and an independent cohort replicated the association. Immune exposure information for the cohort was limited to CMV serostatus. Correlated functional status among segregating V segments might reflect linkage disequilibrium, but an unknown experimental factor could not be ruled out. Compared with the approximately 670-donor mean, donors in an Asian-associated ancestry cluster had fewer N-insertions in productive TCRs, according to a later genetic analysis. Roughly uniform sequencing depth across donors was assumed in presence/absence analyses, although this assumption may not hold. Most TCR sequences were observed very rarely across donors, whereas some public TCRs were present in many individuals. The classifier was reported to diagnose cytomegalovirus status with high specificity and sensitivity in both the original cohort and the validation cohort. A further reported finding was that TCR beta sequences accurately predicted the HLA-A and HLA-B alleles for most subjects in the first cohort. The study gave a list of 150 to 200 TCR beta chains associated with cytomegalovirus. In a later analysis, most CMV-associated TCR beta chains were found to appear HLA-restricted, with HLA associations seemingly driven largely by CMV exposure.

For this clone: Its antigen is still unknown. Nothing much larger sits one base from this clone, and base qualities are not available.

The method was the immunoSEQ multiplex PCR assay. For the multiplex PCR, a mixture combining 60 forward primers for TCR Vbeta segments and 13 reverse primers for TCR Jbeta segments was used. A multiplex PCR assay on genomic DNA amplified the CDR3 region of rearranged TCR beta genes. The Illumina HiSeq System was used to sequence the amplified TCR beta libraries as 87-base-pair reads. The source study handled its data this way. A later analysis tallied roughly 78 million unique TCR beta chains across the approximately 670 repertoires, and about 12 million of those chains were shared by two or more donors. To remove PCR and sequencing errors, raw reads were error-corrected and collapsed into unique sequences using a nearest-neighbor algorithm that merged closely related sequences. To assign V, D and J gene segments, CDR3 sequences were aligned to IMGT reference sequences. For a sequence to be retained, a match of at least six nucleotides to both a V gene segment and a J gene segment was required. A rearrangement was called productive if the CDR3 had no stop codons and remained in frame with V and J, and every other rearrangement was called non-productive. Following IMGT convention, CDR3 was defined as the stretch from the second conserved V-encoded cysteine up to the conserved J-encoded phenylalanine. Sequences without an unambiguous match to a single V gene segment were excluded from the earlier analysis of several hundred of the donors. An earlier analysis of several hundred of the donors classified V segments as functional when productive rearrangements were above 56.7% and as segregating when the standard deviation between donors was above 5%. A statistical classification framework was built for diagnosing cytomegalovirus status from the catalog of TCR beta chain sequences. V and J gene assignment, in a later analysis, came from comparing TCR nucleotide sequences with IMGT/GENE-DB human TR gene sequences. A later analysis assigned CDR3 sequences and most-parsimonious VDJ recombination scenarios with the TCRdist pipeline. In a later analysis, every TCR beta chain was defined by the combination of its CDR3 amino acid sequence and its V-gene family, and reads without a unique V-gene family were dropped. In a later analysis, 450 to 600 highly shared, low-generation-probability nucleotide sequences were removed to address suspected cross-contamination and a sequencing artifact. For each public chain, a later analysis derived a clonal expansion index from normalized ranks of inferred template counts within each repertoire. Generation probabilities in a later analysis came from a VDJ recombination model fitted to out-of-frame rearrangements, and those results were checked against IGoR. In a later analysis, TCR-TCR, TCR-HLA and TCR-CMV co-occurrence was scored with hypergeometric tests, and a repertoire-size bias correction was applied to TCR pairs. False discovery rates were estimated in a later analysis by permuting HLA or CMV assignments 20 times. In a later analysis, co-occurring TCRs were grouped with DBSCAN, and TCRdist sequence similarity was added when clustering was performed within HLA-allele-positive subsets. Co-occurrence clustering excluded repertoires with fewer than 30,000 or more than 120,000 public chains, plus five with anomalous nucleotide sharing. Imported from immuneACCESS, the table was reduced by TCRdb to in-frame sequences with V and J called. These copies leave out some clones; in studies compared against another copy, an unresolved V gene accounts for under half, and the cause of the remainder is not known. V and J calls and clone size are copied from that table; D and trimming were computed from the DNA. In this sample the table shows over 65,000 clones, roughly 80% of which occur a single time. 5.5% to 8.5% of the sample rests with the top ten.

From a lookup of the germline V gene (reference sequence), CDR1 and CDR2 are LNHDA and SQIVND. Reading from cysteine to phenylalanine, the CDR3 counts 14 amino acids. Here the CDR3 DNA is all that survives: 42 bases in frame from base 1. V loses 5 bases of germline sequence and J loses 4 bases, and the interval between the two ends is 11 bases. The cohort comprised more than 550 healthy bone marrow donors. All cohort members were sampled while nominally healthy, although unrecorded immune exposures were likely present. The donor was CMV seronegative and belonged to the group of around 400 seronegative cohort members. A peripheral blood sample was collected from each donor, and TCR beta sequencing was performed on peripheral blood mononuclear cells. Genomic DNA was extracted from the blood cell samples with the Qiagen DNeasy Blood Extraction Kit.

This clonotype was obtained from a middle-aged woman in good health and CMV-seronegative. The chain links TRBV19 with TRBJ2-2; the best D guess is TRBD1, with 6 bases matching. Sequenced input: PBMCs. CDR3 loop: CASSSSRGTGELFF. Read as DNA, the sequence is TGTGCCAGTAGTTCGTCCAGGGGCACCGGGGAGCTGTTTTTT.